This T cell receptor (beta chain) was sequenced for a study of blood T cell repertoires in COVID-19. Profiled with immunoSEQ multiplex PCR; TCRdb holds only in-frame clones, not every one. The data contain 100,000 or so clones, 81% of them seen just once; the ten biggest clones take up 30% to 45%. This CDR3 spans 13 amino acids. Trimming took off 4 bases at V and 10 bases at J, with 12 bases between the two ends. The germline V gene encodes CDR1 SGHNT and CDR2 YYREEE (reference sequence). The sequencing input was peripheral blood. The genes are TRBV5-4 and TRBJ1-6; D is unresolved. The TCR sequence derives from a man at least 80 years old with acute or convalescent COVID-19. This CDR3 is CASSPIPGSPLHF. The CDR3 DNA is TGTGCCAGCAGCCCCATCCCGGGATCACCCCTCCACTTT.